The 28 T cell receptor beta chains given below trace back to one sample, sequenced in a study of CD8 T cells in Susac syndrome. Random hexamers primed reverse transcription of about 0.45 to 1 ug RNA. TCRdb re-called the immunoSEQ multiplex PCR reads through MiXCR, storing one row per CDR3 protein. The top ten clones hold 0.085% to 0.095% of a sample with 230,000 or so distinct CDR3 sequences, 95% of them seen once. Sequencing was carried out using CD4+ T cells from PBMCs. The receptors derive from a human donor with multiple sclerosis.

V is TRBV29-1 and J is TRBJ2-1, with D possibly TRBD2 on 5 matching bases. The CDR3 loop spans 14 amino acids. Trimming cost V 6 bases and J 0 bases, with 12 bases left between them. Germline V gene lookup returns CDR1 SQVTM and CDR2 ANQGSEA. This CDR3 is CSVKSGHSYNEQFF. DNA for the CDR3: TGCAGCGTAAAGAGCGGCCACTCCTACAATGAGCAGTTCTTC.

The chain uses TRBV9 and TRBJ2-7; D may be TRBD1 or TRBD2 (6 bases each). Germline CDR1 reads SGDLS; CDR2 reads YYNGEE. The CDR3 length is 14 residues. V lost 2 bases and J lost 2, with 11 bases in between. CDR3 sequence: CASSVGGHTYEQYF. CDR3 DNA: TGTGCCAGCAGCGTCGGGGGACATACCTACGAGCAGTACTTC.

This chain links TRBV29-1 with TRBJ2-7; D unclear. The CDR3 totals 13 residues. Germline CDR1 is SQVTM and CDR2 is ANQGSEA. Trimming took 4 bases from V and 3 from J, leaving 13 bases between them. CDR3 sequence reads: CSVASSGYYEQYF. The CDR3 DNA reads TGCAGCGTTGCCAGCTCAGGTTACTACGAGCAGTACTTC.

The chain employs TRBV6-5 and TRBJ2-2; 10 nucleotides match TRBD2. J gave up 2 bases and V 4 bases, and 4 bases lay outside the gene matches. The CDR3 runs 16 residues. Germline CDR1 MNHEY, CDR2 SVGAGI. This CDR3 reads CASSSWTSGNTGELFF. Here the CDR3 DNA reads TGTGCCAGCAGTTCCTGGACTAGCGGTAACACCGGGGAGCTGTTTTTT.

This chain joins TRBV28 and TRBJ2-7; TRBD2 might be the D (5 bases). V lost 3 bases and J 6 bases, leaving 9 bases between the germline ends. Germline CDR1 and CDR2: MDHEN and SYDVKM. This CDR3 contains 12 residues. The CDR3, as DNA: TGTGCCAGCAGTTTGTTGGGAGTCGAGCAGTACTTC. As protein: CASSLLGVEQYF.

V gene TRBV4-1 combines with J gene TRBJ1-5, with unresolved D. Germline V CDR1 and CDR2: MGHRA, YSYEKL. V was cut by 3 bases and J by 0 bases, with 18 bases left in between. This CDR3 is 18 amino acids long. This chain's CDR3 is CASSQIAGMGYSNQPQHF. Here the CDR3 DNA reads TGCGCCAGCAGCCAGATAGCCGGGATGGGGTATAGCAATCAGCCCCAGCATTTT.

The rearrangement joins TRBV6-5 to TRBJ1-4; TRBD1 might be the D (5 bases). The CDR3 has 15 amino acids. V gave up 6 bases and J gave up 6 bases, with 17 bases separating them. CDR1 and CDR2 from the germline V gene are MNHEY and SVGAGI. The CDR3 protein is CASRHFRDSHEKLFF. The CDR3 DNA reads as TGTGCCAGCAGGCATTTCCGGGACTCACATGAAAAACTGTTTTTT.

The V call is TRBV25-1, the J call TRBJ2-5; TRBD1 matches at 7 bases. The V segment lost 8 bases and the J segment 7 bases; nucleotides outside the gene matches: 7. Germline V gene sequence: CDR1 MGHDK, CDR2 SYGVNS. The CDR3 is 12 amino acids. CDR3 protein: CASGHTGVTQYF. As DNA, the CDR3 is TGTGCCAGCGGTCACACAGGGGTGACCCAGTACTTC.

The rearrangement uses TRBV28 and TRBJ2-7; 10 bases are a match to TRBD2. The CDR3 extends over 15 amino acids. The germline gives CDR1 MDHEN, CDR2 SYDVKM. Trimming cost V 7 bases and J 5 bases; bases outside gene matches: 11. CDR3 amino acids: CASTEAGGPNHEQYF. In DNA, the CDR3 is TGTGCCAGCACGGAAGCGGGAGGGCCAAACCACGAGCAGTACTTC.

This sequence joins TRBV5-1 and TRBJ2-1; 10 positions agree with TRBD1. J lost 4 bases, V lost 3 bases, and 7 bases had no gene match. Germline V gene data show CDR1 as SGHRS and CDR2 as YFSETQ. The CDR3 sequence is 16 residues long. The CDR3, as DNA: TGCGCCAGCAGCTCTACGACAGGGGGCGATTACAATGAGCAGTTCTTC. It translates to CASSSTTGGDYNEQFF.

J is TRBJ1-1 and V is TRBV5-1; D not certain. This CDR3 comprises 16 residues. Trimming took 4 bases from V and 0 from J, leaving 16 bases between them. Germline V CDR1 and CDR2: SGHRS, YFSETQ. The CDR3 DNA reads TGCGCCAGCAGCCCCCACCCGGGCACTATGAACACTGAAGCTTTCTTT. It encodes CASSPHPGTMNTEAFF.

This chain uses TRBV5-1 with TRBJ1-5; 12 bases map to TRBD1. CDR1 SGHRS and CDR2 YFSETQ come from the germline V gene. The trim removed 4 bases at V and 9 bases at J, leaving 2 bases unmatched. CDR3 size: 13 residues. CDR3 bases: TGCGCCAGCAGCCGGGACAGGGGGCGGCCCCAGCATTTT. Encoded protein: CASSRDRGRPQHF.

The V call is TRBV29-1, the J call TRBJ2-3; D is undetermined. Germline V CDR1 and CDR2: SQVTM, ANQGSEA. The CDR3 is made up of 12 amino acids. The V and J ends lost 3 bases and 8 bases respectively, with 12 bases between them. Written as DNA, the CDR3 is TGCAGCGTTGATGTACAACACGCTACGCAGTATTTT. Residues: CSVDVQHATQYF.

The chain has TRBV27 and TRBJ2-7; 9 nucleotides agree with TRBD1. The length of the CDR3 is 14 residues. Germline assignment: CDR1 MNHEY and CDR2 SMNVEV (reference sequence). V was clipped by 5 bases and J by 6 bases; unmatched bases: 8. Here the CDR3 reads CASSPRTGAREQYF. CDR3 DNA sequence: TGTGCCAGCAGTCCCCGGACAGGGGCTCGCGAGCAGTACTTC.

V gene TRBV28 combines with J gene TRBJ2-1; no firm D call. Trimming took 8 bases from V and 8 from J, leaving 10 bases between them. The CDR3 is 11 amino acids. Germline V gene sequence: CDR1 MDHEN, CDR2 SYDVKM. CDR3 region: CASCSRDEQFF. The CDR3 nucleotides are TGTGCCAGCTGCTCTAGGGATGAGCAGTTCTTC.

This chain links TRBV12-3 or TRBV12-4 with TRBJ2-7; the D gene is possibly TRBD2 (5 bases). The CDR3 covers 13 residues. V lost 3 bases and J 3 bases, leaving 9 bases between the germline ends. CDR3 DNA: TGTGCCAGCAGTTTCAGAGGGTACTACGAGCAGTACTTC. Amino acids: CASSFRGYYEQYF.

This chain connects TRBV6-5 to TRBJ1-2; D possibly corresponds to TRBD1 (5 bases). Germline loops: CDR1 MNHEY, CDR2 SVGAGI. The CDR3 runs 13 residues. V lost 5 bases, J lost 4 bases, and 11 bases lay in between. DNA of the CDR3: TGTGCCAGCAGTGAAAGACAGAGCTATGGCTACACCTTC. It codes for CASSERQSYGYTF.

The chain recombines TRBV27 with TRBJ1-2; D may be TRBD1 (5 bases). CDR1 and CDR2 from the germline V gene are MNHEY and SMNVEV (reference sequence). The CDR3 contains 14 residues. V gave up 6 bases and J gave up 4 bases, with 15 bases separating them. Written as DNA, the CDR3 is TGTGCCAGCAGAGGCAGGGCCGATTTCTATGGCTACACCTTC. Residues: CASRGRADFYGYTF.

V gene TRBV2 combines with J gene TRBJ2-6; unclear D gene. V was clipped by 2 bases and J by 2 bases, with 7 bases between them. The CDR3 sequence is 15 residues long. Germline CDR1 and CDR2: SNHLY and FYNNEI. The CDR3 is CASSETAPGANVLTF. CDR3 coding DNA: TGTGCCAGCAGTGAAACTGCCCCTGGGGCCAACGTCCTGACTTTC.

V is TRBV7-3 and J is TRBJ2-3; TRBD2 aligns across 10 bases. V dropped 5 bases and J dropped 6; count of bases not matched to a gene: 11. Germline loops: CDR1 SGHTA, CDR2 FQGTGA. The CDR3 is made up of 16 amino acids. CDR3 in DNA: TGTGCCAGCAGCACTACGAGCGGGGGGGCCGCCGATACGCAGTATTTT. It codes for CASSTTSGGAADTQYF.

V gene TRBV6-2 or TRBV6-3 combines with J gene TRBJ1-1; D gene unclear. The CDR3 length is 16 residues. V lost 5 bases and J lost 1, with 17 bases in between. Germline-derived CDR1 and CDR2 are MNHEY and SVGEGT. The CDR3 spells CASSQRLIAGNTEAFF. The CDR3 bases are TGTGCCAGCAGTCAGAGGTTAATTGCGGGGAACACTGAAGCTTTCTTT.

This chain joins TRBV19 and TRBJ1-2; D not resolved. Deletions cut 3 bases from V and 6 bases from J, with 5 bases between. The CDR3 loop spans 11 amino acids. CDR1 is LNHDA and CDR2 is SQIVND in the germline V gene (reference sequence). CDR3 sequence: CASSIGDGYTF. The CDR3 DNA sequence: TGTGCCAGTAGTATTGGGGATGGCTACACCTTC.

The rearrangement uses TRBV3-1 and TRBJ1-2; D not certain. V gave up 0 bases and J gave up 8 bases, with 10 bases separating them. The CDR3 is 13 amino acids. Germline V CDR1 and CDR2: LGHDT, YNNKEL (reference sequence). The CDR3 DNA reads as TGTGCCAGCAGCCAAGATCGGAGCGGAGGCTACACCTTC. Amino acid sequence: CASSQDRSGGYTF.

This chain connects TRBV29-1 to TRBJ2-1; 12 bases match TRBD2. Germline-derived CDR1 and CDR2 are SQVTM and ANQGSEA. V was clipped by 7 bases and J by 7 bases; unmatched bases: 8. CDR3 length equals 14 residues. As DNA, the CDR3 is TGCAGCGCCGCGACTAGCGGGAGTCAGAATGAGCAGTTCTTC. This gives the protein CSAATSGSQNEQFF.

This rearrangement joins TRBV7-8 to TRBJ2-7; 9 positions agree with TRBD2. CDR1 and CDR2 from the germline V gene are SGHVS and FQNEAQ. The CDR3 has 15 amino acids. Losses at the gene ends were 5 bases for V and 1 base for J; bases not matched to a gene: 6. Here the CDR3 DNA reads TGTGCCAGCAGCGGTAGCGGGAGAGGGTCCTACGAGCAGTACTTC. This gives the protein CASSGSGRGSYEQYF.

The chain is built from TRBV7-3 and TRBJ1-1, with 7 bases fitting TRBD1. CDR1 and CDR2 from the germline V gene are SGHTA and FQGTGA. Trimming cost V 1 base and J 4 bases; bases outside gene matches: 6. The CDR3 covers 15 residues. CDR3 DNA sequence: TGTGCCAGCAGCTTAAGAGGGGGCGGGGTCACTGAAGCTTTCTTT. Residues: CASSLRGGGVTEAFF.

V and J are TRBV28 and TRBJ2-5; TRBD1 matches 8 bases. Germline-derived CDR1 and CDR2 are MDHEN and SYDVKM. This CDR3 has 15 residues. V dropped 5 bases and J dropped 2; count of bases not matched to a gene: 7. CDR3: CASSGAGQGQETQYF. CDR3 nucleotide sequence: TGTGCCAGCAGTGGGGCCGGACAGGGTCAAGAGACCCAGTACTTC.

The chain is built from TRBV3-1 and TRBJ1-1; D unclear. Germline CDR1 is LGHDT and CDR2 is YNNKEL (reference sequence). The CDR3 covers 15 residues. V lost 0 bases, J lost 5 bases, and 13 bases lay in between. The CDR3 bases are TGTGCCAGCAGCCAAGATGGTGTGGTTGGAACTGAAGCTTTCTTT. Translated: CASSQDGVVGTEAFF.